Presented here are 30 T cell receptor beta chains from one specimen sequenced in a study of T cells in Graves' hyperthyroidism and ophthalmopathy. The TCR beta CDR3 regions underwent amplification using RNA transcripts as the source. Primed by the HTBI set, a first-round RT-PCR was run on the TCR CDR3. TCRdb passed the multiplex PCR reads through MiXCR, listing each CDR3 protein once. Of more than 500,000 distinct CDR3 sequences in the sample, 15% to 20% are singletons; the top ten hold 3% to 4%. Material: blood. Source of these receptors: a woman aged 30 to 39 with Graves' hyperthyroidism.

The gene calls are TRBV19 and TRBJ1-1; 8 positions match TRBD1. Germline CDR1 reads LNHDA; CDR2 reads SQIVND (reference sequence). J was trimmed by 1 base and V by 5 bases; bases with no gene match: 6. This CDR3 has 15 amino acids. The CDR3 DNA reads TGTGCCAGTAGTGAGACAGGGGTAACGAACACTGAAGCTTTCTTT. As protein: CASSETGVTNTEAFF.

The V call is TRBV28, the J call TRBJ1-4; TRBD1 agrees at 7 bases. Per the germline V gene, CDR1 is MDHEN and CDR2 is SYDVKM. V was clipped by 4 bases and J by 8 bases; unmatched bases: 13. This CDR3 is built from 16 residues. CDR3: CASSSGTALLEEKLFF. CDR3 DNA sequence: TGTGCCAGCAGTTCCGGGACAGCTCTTTTGGAAGAAAAACTGTTTTTT.

This clonotype has more than one count but fewer than ten. The chain is built from TRBV12-3 or TRBV12-4 and TRBJ2-7, with 8 bases fitting TRBD1. V lost 4 bases, J lost 6 bases, and 11 bases stayed unmatched. CDR3 length: 15 amino acids. CDR3 sequence reads: CASSWRAGGPLEQYF. The CDR3 nucleotides are TGTGCCAGCAGTTGGCGGGCAGGGGGCCCTCTCGAGCAGTACTTC.

This chain links TRBV19 with TRBJ1-1, with 7 bases identical to TRBD1. J was trimmed by 1 base and V by 4 bases; bases with no gene match: 9. The germline V gene has CDR1 LNHDA and CDR2 SQIVND (reference sequence). CDR3 length: 16 residues. Written as DNA, the CDR3 is TGTGCCAGTAGTAGAACAGGGGCCGCCGCGAACACTGAAGCTTTCTTT. Translating it yields CASSRTGAAANTEAFF.

This chain connects TRBV27 to TRBJ2-2; D is unclear. V lost 6 bases and J 4 bases, leaving 15 bases between the germline ends. The CDR3 is 15 amino acids. Germline lookup yields CDR1 MNHEY and CDR2 SMNVEV (reference sequence). The CDR3 reads CASSPSGWGTGELFF. CDR3 coding DNA: TGTGCCAGCAGCCCCTCCGGGTGGGGCACCGGGGAGCTGTTTTTT.

The sample holds one count of this clonotype. The chain joins TRBV12-3 or TRBV12-4 to TRBJ2-1; D is possibly TRBD1 (6 bases). V was pared by 4 bases and J by 0 bases, with 22 bases between. The CDR3 consists of 19 residues. The CDR3 sequence is CASSSLSGVIGGSYNEQFF. DNA of the CDR3: TGTGCCAGCAGTTCCCTCTCAGGGGTAATAGGAGGCTCCTACAATGAGCAGTTCTTC.

This clonotype turned up a few times. This chain links TRBV27 with TRBJ1-5; weak D call: TRBD1 (5 bases). The CDR3 is 14 amino acids. Trimming pared 6 bases from V and 5 bases from J, leaving 14 bases between. The germline V gene encodes CDR1 MNHEY and CDR2 SMNVEV (reference sequence). CDR3 sequence (DNA): TGTGCCAGCAGCTCTATCGGGACCCATCAGCCCCAGCATTTT. This translates into CASSSIGTHQPQHF.

CDR3 DNA sequence: TGTGCCAGCAGTTTTACAGGGGTCAACGAGCAGTACTTC. Its translation: CASSFTGVNEQYF. This sequence joins TRBV28 and TRBJ2-7; TRBD1 agrees at 7 bases. This CDR3 region has 13 residues. Germline V gene data show CDR1 as MDHEN and CDR2 as SYDVKM. Trimming at V came to 3 bases and at J to 5 bases, leaving 4 bases not matched to a gene.

This clonotype was observed at least ten times. The chain combines TRBV7-2 with TRBJ2-5; possible D gene TRBD2, 6 bases. The CDR3 consists of 13 residues. Trimming took off 4 bases at V and 5 bases at J, with 11 bases between the two ends. CDR1 and CDR2 from the germline V gene are SGHTA and FQGNSA. The CDR3 protein is CASSSSGSETQYF. The CDR3 DNA reads TGTGCCAGCAGCTCGAGCGGGTCGGAGACCCAGTACTTC.

This clonotype has only a few counts. V usage is TRBV6-2 or TRBV6-3 and J usage is TRBJ2-1, with D hard to call. CDR3 length equals 16 residues. CDR1 is MNHEY and CDR2 is SVGEGT in the germline V gene. Trimming stripped 0 bases from V and 7 bases from J, with 16 bases between. The CDR3 DNA sequence: TGTGCCAGCAGTTACTCTTGGGCTAGTACCCTTAATGAGCAGTTCTTC. Translation: CASSYSWASTLNEQFF.

The sample holds a few counts of this clonotype. The rearrangement links TRBV30 to TRBJ1-5; D unclear. With 0 bases removed from V and 8 bases from J, the gap between germline ends came to 14 bases. CDR3 size: 14 residues. Germline CDR1 reads GTSNPN; CDR2 reads SVGIG (reference sequence). The CDR3 region has the DNA TGTGCCTGGAGTGTATTTGGAGGGCGGGAGCCCCAGCATTTT. Residues: CAWSVFGGREPQHF.

The V call is TRBV11-2, the J call TRBJ1-1, with 8 bases that match TRBD1. From germline, CDR1 is SGHAT and CDR2 FQNNGV. This CDR3 spans 14 amino acids. Losses at the gene ends were 5 bases for V and 4 bases for J; bases not matched to a gene: 6. The CDR3 coding sequence is TGTGCCAGCAGCCCCAGGGGGCTTGGCACTGAAGCTTTCTTT. It yields the protein CASSPRGLGTEAFF.

This clonotype was recorded a few times. The rearrangement joins TRBV20-1 to TRBJ2-1, with 8 bases fitting TRBD2. The CDR3 is 16 amino acids. V shed 0 bases and J 6 bases; nucleotides not matched to a gene: 10. Germline V gene lookup returns CDR1 DFQATT and CDR2 SNEGSKA (reference sequence). CDR3 bases: TGCAGTGCTAGAGATCTCTCGCGGGAGGTCCGCAATGAGCAGTTCTTC. Residues: CSARDLSREVRNEQFF.

In this sample, this clonotype turned up a few times. The CDR3 coding sequence is TGTGCCAGTAGTACAGGGACAGGGTGGTACGAGCAGTACTTC. The encoded protein is CASSTGTGWYEQYF. This sequence joins TRBV19 and TRBJ2-7; 9 nucleotides agree with TRBD1. V lost 4 bases to trimming and J lost 4 bases; unmatched junction nucleotides: 5. The germline V gene encodes CDR1 LNHDA and CDR2 SQIVND (reference sequence). The CDR3 runs to 14 residues.

This clonotype was seen many times. The gene calls are TRBV7-2 and TRBJ2-2; no definite D call. Germline V gene sequence: CDR1 SGHTA, CDR2 FQGNSA. This CDR3 is built from 16 residues. V dropped 5 bases and J dropped 7 bases, with 20 bases sitting between them. The CDR3, as DNA: TGTGCCAGCAGCAGCCGGCGGAAATCAGTTGTCGGGGAGCTGTTTTTT. Encoded protein: CASSSRRKSVVGELFF.

Of note for this clonotype: No conserved phenylalanine or tryptophan ends this CDR3, so it is likely a read error. This rearrangement joins TRBV18 to TRBJ1-1; 7 bases are shared with TRBD1. Trimming removed 6 bases from V and 8 bases from J; junction bases left unmatched: 12. The CDR3 is 14 residues long. Germline loops: CDR1 KGHSH, CDR2 LQKENI. CDR3 sequence reads: CASSQTRQGVEAFL. In DNA, the CDR3 is TGTGCCAGCTCCCAAACACGACAGGGAGTGGAAGCTTTCCTT.

This chain links TRBV25-1 with TRBJ1-1; 9 nucleotides line up with TRBD1. CDR1 and CDR2 (germline): MGHDK, SYGVNS. The CDR3 contains 14 residues. Germline trimming cut 6 bases from V and 5 bases from J; bases unmatched to any gene: 7. The CDR3 DNA is TGTGCCAGCAGGGAGGACAGGGGAAGGACTGAAGCTTTCTTT. Its translation is CASREDRGRTEAFF.

This clonotype has a count of ten or more. Sequence at one end of the junction differs from germline and may be a read error. This chain uses TRBV5-1 with TRBJ2-3; D remains unclear. The CDR3 extends over 13 amino acids. The V gene's germline CDR1 is SGHRS and CDR2 YFSETQ. The CDR3 here is CANSSDHTDTQYF. The CDR3 bases are TGCGCCAACAGCAGCGACCACACAGATACGCAGTATTTT. Full variable domain (outside the CDR3, taken from reference TRBV5-1 and TRBJ2-3): KAGVTQTPRYLIKTRGQQVTLSCSPISGHRSVSWYQQTPGQGLQFLFEYFSETQRNKGNFPGRFSGRQFSNSRSEMNVSTLELGDSALYLCANSSDHTDTQYFGPGTRLTVL.

The rearrangement links TRBV7-3 to TRBJ2-3; D possibly corresponds to TRBD2 (5 bases). This CDR3 comprises 15 residues. Germline CDR1 SGHTA, CDR2 FQGTGA. V lost 3 bases, J lost 1 base, and 11 bases lay in between. The CDR3 region is CASSLLALGTDTQYF. The CDR3 nucleotides read TGTGCCAGCAGCTTGTTGGCACTAGGCACAGATACGCAGTATTTT. Full variable domain (outside the CDR3, taken from reference TRBV7-3 and TRBJ2-3): GAGVSQTPSNKVTEKGKYVELRCDPISGHTALYWYRQSLGQGPEFLIYFQGTGAADDSGLPNDRFFAVRPEGSVSTLKIQRTERGDSAVYLCASSLLALGTDTQYFGPGTRLTVL.

This clonotype was detected many times. The chain carries TRBV28 and TRBJ1-5; no clear D gene. The CDR3 length is 15 residues. CDR1 is MDHEN and CDR2 is SYDVKM in the germline V gene. V was shortened by 7 bases and J by 4 bases, with 17 bases between the two germline ends. The CDR3 loop reads CASKLSAGENQPQHF. The CDR3 region has the DNA TGTGCCAGCAAATTGTCGGCGGGAGAAAATCAGCCCCAGCATTTT.

This chain uses TRBV4-1 with TRBJ2-7; TRBD2 matches 9 bases. The junction had 9 bases not matched to a gene; V was cut back by 5 bases and J by 4 bases. CDR1 and CDR2 from the germline V gene are MGHRA and YSYEKL. This CDR3 is 15 amino acids long. The CDR3 loop reads CASSESSAGGYEQYF. The CDR3 nucleotides are TGCGCCAGCAGCGAATCCTCAGCGGGAGGATACGAGCAGTACTTC.

There are many counts of this clonotype. This chain connects TRBV6-2 or TRBV6-3 to TRBJ2-3; D is possibly TRBD1 or TRBD2 (5 bases each). This CDR3 spans 16 amino acids. CDR1 is MNHEY, CDR2 SVGEGT, per germline. Trimming removed 2 bases from V and 0 bases from J, with 12 bases in between. CDR3 nucleotides: TGTGCCAGCAGTTACGCGTGGGGGTTAAGCACAGATACGCAGTATTTT. Translated, it gives CASSYAWGLSTDTQYF.

The sample holds many counts of this clonotype. The CDR3 bases are TGTGCCAGCAGCTTAGGGCCCAGGGGAACTCAGGGCTACACCTTC. It is translated as CASSLGPRGTQGYTF. The V gene is TRBV7-8, the J gene TRBJ1-2, with TRBD1 as a possible D gene (6 bases). The CDR3 runs 15 residues. The germline V gene has CDR1 SGHVS and CDR2 FQNEAQ. V lost 1 base, J lost 8 bases, and 17 bases lay in between.

There are many counts of this clonotype. V and J are TRBV27 and TRBJ2-7; perhaps D is TRBD1 or TRBD2 (5 bases each). Germline assignment: CDR1 MNHEY and CDR2 SMNVEV (reference sequence). V was clipped by 6 bases and J by 2 bases, with 14 bases between them. The CDR3 has 14 residues. CDR3 sequence: CASSFRDGTYEQYF. DNA for the CDR3: TGTGCCAGCAGCTTTCGGGACGGCACCTACGAGCAGTACTTC.

This clonotype was observed many times. The CDR3 here is CASSPGGGSPLEFF. CDR3 coding DNA: TGTGCCAGCAGTCCGGGAGGCGGGAGCCCCCTGGAGTTCTTC. The V gene is TRBV27, the J gene TRBJ2-1; TRBD2 matches 7 bases. This CDR3 is built from 14 residues. Germline assignment: CDR1 MNHEY and CDR2 SMNVEV (reference sequence). V was clipped by 5 bases and J by 14 bases; unmatched bases: 15.

V and J are TRBV12-3 or TRBV12-4 and TRBJ2-3; D gene unclear. Trimming pared 3 bases from V and 1 base from J, leaving 8 bases between. The CDR3 sequence is 14 residues long. The DNA for the CDR3 is TGTGCCAGCAGTTTTGATGTGCGCACAGATACGCAGTATTTT. Amino acids: CASSFDVRTDTQYF.

This clonotype showed up just a few times. The CDR3 sequence is CASSARDYGETQYF. The CDR3, as DNA: TGCGCCAGCAGCGCCCGGGACTACGGAGAGACCCAGTACTTC. The rearrangement links TRBV5-1 to TRBJ2-5, with 7 bases matching TRBD2. Germline CDR1 and CDR2: SGHRS and YFSETQ. V shed 4 bases and J 4 bases; nucleotides not matched to a gene: 7. CDR3 length equals 14 residues.

Note on this clonotype: This may be a read error, as it is one base from a much larger clone. The chain joins TRBV28 to TRBJ1-2; unclear D gene. Germline CDR1 is MDHEN and CDR2 is SYDVKM. The CDR3 contains 15 residues. V was trimmed by 2 bases and J by 4 bases, leaving 14 bases between them. CDR3: CASSLAPQQTYGYTF. The DNA for the CDR3 is TGTGCCAGCAGTTTAGCTCCCCAACAGACCTATGGCTACACCTTC.

CDR3 nucleotide sequence: TGCGCCAGCAGCCGTCACCGGGGGAACACTGAAGCTTTCTTT. This gives the protein CASSRHRGNTEAFF. The chain is built from TRBV5-1 and TRBJ1-1; D is undetermined. The germline V gene encodes CDR1 SGHRS and CDR2 YFSETQ. This CDR3 is built from 14 residues. Trimming left V 4 bases short and J 1 base short, with 11 bases between.

This clonotype was seen a few times. The rearrangement links TRBV6-2 or TRBV6-3 to TRBJ2-7, with D perhaps matching TRBD2 (5 bases). In germline, CDR1 is MNHEY, CDR2 SVGEGT. V lost 2 bases, J lost 4 bases, and 9 bases lay in between. This CDR3 has 13 amino acids. The CDR3 reads CASSYVGVYEQYF. In nucleotides, the CDR3 is TGTGCCAGCAGTTACGTCGGGGTTTACGAGCAGTACTTC.